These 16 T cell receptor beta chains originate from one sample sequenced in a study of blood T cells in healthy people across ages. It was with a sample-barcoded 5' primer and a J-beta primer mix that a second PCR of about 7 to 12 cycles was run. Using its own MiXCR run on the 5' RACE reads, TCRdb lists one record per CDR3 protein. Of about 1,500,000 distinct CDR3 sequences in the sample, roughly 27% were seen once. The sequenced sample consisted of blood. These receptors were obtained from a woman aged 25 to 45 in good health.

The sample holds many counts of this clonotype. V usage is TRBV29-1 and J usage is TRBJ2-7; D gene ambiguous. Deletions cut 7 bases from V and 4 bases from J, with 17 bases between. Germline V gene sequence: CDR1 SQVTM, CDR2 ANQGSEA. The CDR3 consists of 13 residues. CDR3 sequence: CSAVVHPKYEQYF. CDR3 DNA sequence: TGCAGCGCCGTTGTCCATCCAAAATACGAGCAGTACTTC.

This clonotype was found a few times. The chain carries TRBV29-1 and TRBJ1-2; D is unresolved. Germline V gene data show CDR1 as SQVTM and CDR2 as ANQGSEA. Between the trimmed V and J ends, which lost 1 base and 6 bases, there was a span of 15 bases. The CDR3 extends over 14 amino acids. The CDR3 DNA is TGCAGCGTTGAAGGTCAGACAAGAACCCATGGCTACACCTTC. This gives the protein CSVEGQTRTHGYTF.

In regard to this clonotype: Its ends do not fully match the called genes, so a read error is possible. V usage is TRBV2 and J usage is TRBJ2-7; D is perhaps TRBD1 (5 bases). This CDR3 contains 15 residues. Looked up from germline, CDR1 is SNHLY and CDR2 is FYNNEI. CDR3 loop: CVSSGITTDSYEQYF. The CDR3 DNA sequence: TGTGTCAGCAGTGGAATTACGACAGACTCCTACGAGCAGTACTTC.

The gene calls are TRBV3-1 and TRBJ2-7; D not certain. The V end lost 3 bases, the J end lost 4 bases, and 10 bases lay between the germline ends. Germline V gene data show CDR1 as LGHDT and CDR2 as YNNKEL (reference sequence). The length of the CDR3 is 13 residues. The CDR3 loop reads CASSQGNPYEQYF. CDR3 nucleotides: TGTGCCAGCAGCCAGGGTAATCCGTACGAGCAGTACTTC.

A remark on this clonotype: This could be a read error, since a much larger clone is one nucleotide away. The CDR3 DNA is TGTGCCAGCAGGCCGGGGCAGCGGGAAAACTACGAGCAGTACTTC. Its translation: CASRPGQRENYEQYF. This rearrangement joins TRBV2 to TRBJ2-7; 7 positions match TRBD2. Trimming removed 6 bases from V and 3 bases from J; junction bases left unmatched: 11. The V gene's germline CDR1 is SNHLY and CDR2 FYNNEI. The CDR3 runs 15 residues.

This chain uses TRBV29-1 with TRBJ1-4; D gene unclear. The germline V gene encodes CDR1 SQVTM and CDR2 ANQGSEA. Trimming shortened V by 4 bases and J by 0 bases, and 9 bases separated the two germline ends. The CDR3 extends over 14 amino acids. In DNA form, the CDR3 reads TGCAGCGTTGCCACAGACACAACTAATGAAAAACTGTTTTTT. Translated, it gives CSVATDTTNEKLFF.

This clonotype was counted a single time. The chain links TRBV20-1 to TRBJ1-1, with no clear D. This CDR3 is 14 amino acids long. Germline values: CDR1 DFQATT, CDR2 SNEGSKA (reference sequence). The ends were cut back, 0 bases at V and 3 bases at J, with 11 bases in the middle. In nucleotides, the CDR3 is TGCAGTGCTAGAGACTACCGGTTTGACACTGAAGCTTTCTTT. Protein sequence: CSARDYRFDTEAFF.

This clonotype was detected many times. This CDR3 reads CAIRPGTESYEQYF. CDR3 nucleotides: TGTGCCATTAGACCCGGGACAGAGAGTTACGAGCAGTACTTC. The chain has TRBV10-3 and TRBJ2-7; 7 bases match TRBD1. The length of the CDR3 is 14 residues. J gave up 4 bases and V 9 bases, and 12 bases lay outside the gene matches. From germline, CDR1 is ENHRY and CDR2 SYGVKD.

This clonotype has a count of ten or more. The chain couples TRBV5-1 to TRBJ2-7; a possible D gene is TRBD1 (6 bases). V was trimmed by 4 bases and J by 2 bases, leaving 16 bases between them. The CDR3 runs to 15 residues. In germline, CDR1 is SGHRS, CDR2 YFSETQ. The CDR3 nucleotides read TGCGCCAGCAGCACAGAACAGGGATACACCTACGAGCAGTACTTC. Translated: CASSTEQGYTYEQYF. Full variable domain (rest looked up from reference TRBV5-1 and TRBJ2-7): KAGVTQTPRYLIKTRGQQVTLSCSPISGHRSVSWYQQTPGQGLQFLFEYFSETQRNKGNFPGRFSGRQFSNSRSEMNVSTLELGDSALYLCASSTEQGYTYEQYFGPGTRLTVT.

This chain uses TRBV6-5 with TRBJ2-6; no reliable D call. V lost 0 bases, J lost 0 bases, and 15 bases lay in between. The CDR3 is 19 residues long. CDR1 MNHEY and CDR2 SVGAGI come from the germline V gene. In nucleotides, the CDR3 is TGTGCCAGCAGTTACTCAGCGACGGATTTTCCCTCTGGGGCCAACGTCCTGACTTTC. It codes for CASSYSATDFPSGANVLTF.

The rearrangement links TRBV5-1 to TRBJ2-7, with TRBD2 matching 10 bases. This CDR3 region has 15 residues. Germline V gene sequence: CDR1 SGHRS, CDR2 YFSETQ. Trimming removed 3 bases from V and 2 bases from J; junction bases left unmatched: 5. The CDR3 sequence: CASSSERGGAYEQYF. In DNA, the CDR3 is TGCGCCAGCAGCTCTGAGCGGGGGGGGGCCTACGAGCAGTACTTC.

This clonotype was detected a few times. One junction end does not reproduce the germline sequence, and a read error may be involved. CDR3 region: CARSLVPLGIVADTQYF. CDR3 bases: TGTGCCCGCAGCTTAGTTCCCCTGGGGATAGTTGCAGATACGCAGTATTTT. The V call is TRBV7-2, the J call TRBJ2-3; unclear D gene. This CDR3 region has 17 residues. Per the germline V gene, CDR1 is SGHTA and CDR2 is FQGNSA. Based on the CDR3 plus reference TRBV7-2 and TRBJ2-3, the full variable domain is GAGVSQSPSNKVTEKGKDVELRCDPISGHTALYWYRQSLGQGLEFLIYFQGNSAPDKSGLPSDRFSAERTGGSVSTLTIQRTQQEDSAVYLCARSLVPLGIVADTQYFGPGTRLTVL.

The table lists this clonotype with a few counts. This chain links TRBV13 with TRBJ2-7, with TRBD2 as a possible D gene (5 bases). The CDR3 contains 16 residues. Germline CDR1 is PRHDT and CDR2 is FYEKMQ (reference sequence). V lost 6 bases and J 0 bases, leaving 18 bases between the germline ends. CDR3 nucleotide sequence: TGTGCCAGCAGTCCAGGAGGCAGCACCCTCTCCTACGAGCAGTACTTC. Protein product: CASSPGGSTLSYEQYF.

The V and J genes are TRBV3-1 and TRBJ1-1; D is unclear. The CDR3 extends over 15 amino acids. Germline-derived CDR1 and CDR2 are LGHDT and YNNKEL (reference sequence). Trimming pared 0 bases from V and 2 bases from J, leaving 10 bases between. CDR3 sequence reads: CASSQEVNGNTEAFF. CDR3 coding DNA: TGTGCCAGCAGCCAAGAAGTGAACGGAAACACTGAAGCTTTCTTT. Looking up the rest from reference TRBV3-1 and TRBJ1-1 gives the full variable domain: DTAVSQTPKYLVTQMGNDKSIKCEQNLGHDTMYWYKQDSKKFLKIMFSYNNKELIINETVPNRFSPKSPDKAHLNLHINSLELGDSAVYFCASSQEVNGNTEAFFGQGTRLTVV.

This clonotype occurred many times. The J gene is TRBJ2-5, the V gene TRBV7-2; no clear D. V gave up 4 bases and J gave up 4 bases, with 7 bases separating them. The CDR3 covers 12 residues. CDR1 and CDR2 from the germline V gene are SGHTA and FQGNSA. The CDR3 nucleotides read TGTGCCAGCAGCTCCCTCTTAGAGACCCAGTACTTC. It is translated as CASSSLLETQYF.

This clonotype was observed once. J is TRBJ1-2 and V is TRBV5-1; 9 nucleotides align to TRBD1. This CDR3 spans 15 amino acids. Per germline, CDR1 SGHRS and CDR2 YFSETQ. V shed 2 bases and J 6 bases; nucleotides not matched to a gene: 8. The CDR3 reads CASSFSGDRVDGYTF. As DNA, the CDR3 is TGCGCCAGCAGCTTCTCCGGGGACAGGGTGGATGGCTACACCTTC.